The TCR beta chain described here comes from a study of beta chain features in type 1 diabetes (dated by TCRdb to between 2018 and 2020). Study-level background: Mean age, gender distribution, total cell number and subset yield did not differ between patients and healthy donors. Across all samples, about 110 million sorted cells were examined, and cell number per subset correlated strongly with RNA yield. The study compared TCRB repertoires of sorted circulating CD4+ T cell subsets between recently diagnosed type 1 diabetes patients and matched healthy donors. Regulatory and stem cell-like memory subsets were isolated from only 8 patients and about eight healthy donors, whereas naive and central memory subsets came from all 30 or so donors.

On this clone itself: The antigen it recognizes is unknown. The sample holds no much larger clone one base away, and base qualities are not on file.

The CDR3 covers 18 residues, taking in both the cysteine and the phenylalanine. Here the CDR3 DNA is all that survives: 54 bases in frame from base 1. CDR1 LGHNA and CDR2 YSLEER are derived from the germline V gene. V trim: 3 bases; J trim: 0 bases; unmatched bases: 7. Each donor gave one peripheral blood draw, roughly 120 mL on average, collected into heparinised tubes. Naive, central memory, regulatory and stem cell-like memory CD4+ T cells were sorted on a BD FACSAria II using a panel including CD45RO, CCR7, CD25, CD127, CD95 and CD27. All sorted populations exceeded 95% purity. Right away, PBMCs were isolated by Lymphoprep density gradient centrifugation and were stained directly, with no culture step. To minimize batch effects, samples were stained and sorted in pairs, one healthy donor with one patient per experiment. General findings and caveats noted by the study authors: Naive, central memory and regulatory TCRB repertoires appeared to be more similar among patients than among healthy donors. Shorter templates might be favored by PCR, yet because patient and control samples were amplified and corrected together, any such skew would affect both groups equally. Because cDNA was sequenced instead of genomic DNA, activated cells with high expression could be over-represented, although the groups did not differ in activation or CD3 levels. Because small numbers of individuals were included in the HLA sub-analyses, any influence of HLA type on TCRB rearrangement was left unresolved. In all four CD4+ subsets, TCRB CDR3 length was moderately but significantly shorter in type 1 diabetes patients. Fewer insertions and more nucleotide deletions at VDJ recombination sites were observed in patients with type 1 diabetes, implying thymic rearrangement abnormalities.

All of the isolated RNA was reverse transcribed with the High Capacity cDNA Reverse Transcription Kit, so expressed TCRB transcripts were sequenced. Naive, central memory and regulatory T cell samples underwent deep immunoSEQ sequencing, averaging about 3.5 million total reads per sample. Sorted cells were lysed in RLT buffer and RNA was extracted with DNase-treated RNeasy Micro or Mini kits, depending on cell number. Each cell subset was processed on its own to prevent cross-contamination, while patient and healthy donor samples were processed together. The immunoSEQ multiplex PCR was used to amplify TCRB sequences from cDNA, generating 87-bp fragments that spanned the CDR3 region. Sequencing of the amplicons was performed on the Illumina HiSeq platform. Processing in the source paper ran as follows. PCR bias was corrected computationally using synthetic template baselines, and reads within Hamming distance 2 were collapsed, with unmergeable singletons discarded. By aligning reads against IMGT, V, D and J genes, CDR3 length, and insertions or deletions at six rearrangement sites were assigned. Clonotype counts were normalized to sorted cell number within each subset before computing true diversity and Gini coefficients with the tcR R package. The overlap coefficient, calculated on TCRB nucleotide sequences, was used to measure repertoire sharing. Out-of-frame TCRB sequences from naive cells were analyzed as a proxy for the pre-selection repertoire. TCRdb holds this immuneACCESS table with in-frame rearrangements only. Some clones are missing; in checked studies, unresolved V genes explain under half, and the rest has no known cause. V and J calls and clone size follow that table, whereas D and trimming were derived from the DNA. The sample records fewer than 900,000 clones, under 20% of which are singletons. Roughly 0.025% of the sample is held by the ten biggest clonotypes.

The sequence is built from TRBV4-3 and TRBJ2-6, and 8 junction bases match TRBD1. Sequences were obtained from naive CD4+ T cells from blood. According to the study, the label for this sample's cell subset or site signals: true naive CD4+ T cells. The sequence came from a woman between 18 and 29 years old in good health. The nucleotide sequence reads TGCGCCAGCAGCCAGGACCGGGACAGGTTCTCTGGGGCCAACGTCCTGACTTTC. The translation is CASSQDRDRFSGANVLTF.